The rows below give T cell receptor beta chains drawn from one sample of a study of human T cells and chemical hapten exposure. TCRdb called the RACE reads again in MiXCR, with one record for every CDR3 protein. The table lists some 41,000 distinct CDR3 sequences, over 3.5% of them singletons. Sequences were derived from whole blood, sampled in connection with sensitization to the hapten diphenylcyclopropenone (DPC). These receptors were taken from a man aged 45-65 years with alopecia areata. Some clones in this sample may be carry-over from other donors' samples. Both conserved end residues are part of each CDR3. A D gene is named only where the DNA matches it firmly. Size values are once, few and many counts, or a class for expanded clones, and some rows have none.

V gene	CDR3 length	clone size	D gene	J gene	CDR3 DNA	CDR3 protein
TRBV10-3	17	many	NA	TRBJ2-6	TGTGCCATCAGTGTAACCGGGAGCCTCTCTGGGGCCAACGTCCTGACTTTC	CAISVTGSLSGANVLTF
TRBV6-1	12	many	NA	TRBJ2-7	TGTGCCAGCAGTGATCCGTACCACGAGCAGTACTTC	CASSDPYHEQYF
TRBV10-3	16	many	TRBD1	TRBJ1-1	TGTGCCATCAGTGCTGGGACAGGGGCCCGAGCCACTGAAGCTTTCTTT	CAISAGTGARATEAFF
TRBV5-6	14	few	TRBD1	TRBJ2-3	TGTGCCAGCGGTTTGACAGGGAGCACAGATACGCAGTATTTT	CASGLTGSTDTQYF
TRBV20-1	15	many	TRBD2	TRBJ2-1	TGCAGTGCTAGAGATCGAGCGGGATTGTTGAATGAGCAGTTCTTC	CSARDRAGLLNEQFF
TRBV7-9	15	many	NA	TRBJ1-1	TGTGCCAGCAGCTTACGGGGGGCAAGTCTCCCCAAGGCTTTCTTT	CASSLRGASLPKAFF
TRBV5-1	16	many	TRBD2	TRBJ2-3	TGCGCCAGCAGCTTGACTAGCGGGAGTGAGGTTTATACGCAGTATTTT	CASSLTSGSEVYTQYF
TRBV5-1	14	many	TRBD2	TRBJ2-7	TGCGCCAGCAGCGTGGGACTAGCGGAAAGGGGGCAGTACTTC	CASSVGLAERGQYF
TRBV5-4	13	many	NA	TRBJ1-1	TGTGCCAGCAGCTTGGACAGGAACACTGAAGCTTTCTTT	CASSLDRNTEAFF
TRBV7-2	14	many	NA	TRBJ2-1	TGTGCCAGCAGCTCAGCAAAACTTCTCAATGAGCAGTTCTTC	CASSSAKLLNEQFF
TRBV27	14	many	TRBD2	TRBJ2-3	TGTGCCAGCAGTATTAGCGGGAGAATAGATACGCAGTATTTT	CASSISGRIDTQYF
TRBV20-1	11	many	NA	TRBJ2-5	TGCAGTGCTTACCCCCAAGAGACCCAGTACTTC	CSAYPQETQYF
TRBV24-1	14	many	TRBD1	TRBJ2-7	TGTGCCACCAGCCCGGGACAGGGGGTGAACGAGCAGTACTTC	CATSPGQGVNEQYF
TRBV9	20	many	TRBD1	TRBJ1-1	TGTGCCAGCAGCGTTCTGCCATCCGTGACAGGGGGCCCCATGAACACTGAAGCTTTCTTT	CASSVLPSVTGGPMNTEAFF
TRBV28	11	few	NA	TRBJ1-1	TGTGCCAGCAGTTTCGAGAACCTGGCTTTCTTT	CASSFENLAFF
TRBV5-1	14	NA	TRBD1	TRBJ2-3	TGCGCCAGCAGCTCTCCAGGGGGCCGCGGTACGCAGTATTTT	CASSSPGGRGTQYF
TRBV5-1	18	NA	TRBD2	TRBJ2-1	TGCGCCAGCAGCTTGGAAGTTAGCGTAGCGGGAGCCAGGAATGAGCAGTTCTTC	CASSLEVSVAGARNEQFF
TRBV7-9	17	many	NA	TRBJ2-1	TGTGCCAGCAGCTTAAGGGCCCCAATATCGGGCTACAATGAGCAGTTCTTC	CASSLRAPISGYNEQFF
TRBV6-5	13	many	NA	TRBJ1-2	TGTGCCAGCAGTGCCCGGGCGGAGGGTGGCTACACCTTC	CASSARAEGGYTF
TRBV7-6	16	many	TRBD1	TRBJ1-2	TGTGCCAGCAGCTTAGGATCCGGGACAGGGACCTATGGCTACACCTTC	CASSLGSGTGTYGYTF
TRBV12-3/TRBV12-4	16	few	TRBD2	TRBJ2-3	TGTGCCAGCAGCCCTCCCCTAGCGGGAGCAGGAGATACGCAGTATTTT	CASSPPLAGAGDTQYF
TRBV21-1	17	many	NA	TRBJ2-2	TGTGCCAGCAGCAAAGTGGCGCGGGAGAGGCTTACCGGGGAGCTGTTTTTT	CASSKVARERLTGELFF
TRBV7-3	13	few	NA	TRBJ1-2	TGTGCCAGCAGCCCGACCCCAGGCGGTGGCTACACCTTC	CASSPTPGGGYTF
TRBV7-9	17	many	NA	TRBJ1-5	TGTGCCAGCAGCCCTATGACACAATCATCTAGCAATCAGCCCCAGCATTTT	CASSPMTQSSSNQPQHF
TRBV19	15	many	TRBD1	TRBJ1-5	TGTGCCAGTAGCAAAGACAGGGTTGGCAATCAGCCCCAGCATTTT	CASSKDRVGNQPQHF
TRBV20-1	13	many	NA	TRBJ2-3	TGCAGTGCTAGGGCGGTACCCACAGATACGCAGTATTTT	CSARAVPTDTQYF
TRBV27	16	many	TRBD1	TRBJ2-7	TGTGCCAGCAGTCCCGCCGTGGCAGGGGGCTCCTACGAGCAGTACTTC	CASSPAVAGGSYEQYF
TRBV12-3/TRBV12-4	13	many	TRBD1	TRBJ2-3	TGTGCCAGCAGAAAAGGGGGCGCAGATACGCAGTATTTT	CASRKGGADTQYF
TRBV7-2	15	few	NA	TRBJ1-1	TGTGCCAGCAGCCCCAACATGGGGGGGGTAACTGAAGCTTTCTTT	CASSPNMGGVTEAFF
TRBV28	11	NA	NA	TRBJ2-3	TGTGCCAGCAGTGCCCTCGCAGGGCAGTATTTT	CASSALAGQYF
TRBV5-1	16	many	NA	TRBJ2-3	TGCGCCAGCAGCTTGAATCCGGGCCTTAGTCCAGATACGCAGTATTTT	CASSLNPGLSPDTQYF
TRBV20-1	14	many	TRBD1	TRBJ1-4	TGCAGTGCTAGAAAAACAGGGGGAGATGAAAAACTGTTTTTT	CSARKTGGDEKLFF
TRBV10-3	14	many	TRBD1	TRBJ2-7	TGTGCCATCAAAGTGGGACAGGGGTCTTACGAGCAGTACTTC	CAIKVGQGSYEQYF
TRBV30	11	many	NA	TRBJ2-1	TGTGCCTGGAGCCGTGTGAATGAGCAGTTCTTC	CAWSRVNEQFF
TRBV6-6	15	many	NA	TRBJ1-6	TGTGCCAGCAGTTACTCGCCAGGGACTAATTCACCCCTCCACTTT	CASSYSPGTNSPLHF
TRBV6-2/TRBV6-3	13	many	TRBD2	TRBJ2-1	TGTGCCAGCAGTCCCGCGGGAGCCGGAACGCAGTTCTTC	CASSPAGAGTQFF
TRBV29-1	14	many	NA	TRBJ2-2	TGCAGCGCCGCGAACATCGGAGACACCGGGGAGCTGTTTTTT	CSAANIGDTGELFF
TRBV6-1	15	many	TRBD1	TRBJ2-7	TGTGCCAGCAGTGCGGGGACAGGGGTTGGCTACGAGCAGTACTTC	CASSAGTGVGYEQYF
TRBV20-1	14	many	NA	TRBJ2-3	TGCAGTGCTAGAGATCTCCCATACACAGATACGCAGTATTTT	CSARDLPYTDTQYF
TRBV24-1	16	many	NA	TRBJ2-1	TGTGCCACCAGCGGAAGGGTAGCGGACTCCTACAATGAGCAGTTCTTC	CATSGRVADSYNEQFF
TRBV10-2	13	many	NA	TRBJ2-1	TGCGCCAGCAGTGTGGAAGGGGTACAGGAGCAGTTCTTC	CASSVEGVQEQFF
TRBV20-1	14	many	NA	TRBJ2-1	TGCAGTGCTCTGGGGGAAAGCTCCTACAATGAGCAGTTCTTC	CSALGESSYNEQFF
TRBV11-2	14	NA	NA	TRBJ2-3	TGTGCCAGCAGCTTACGGGGCCCCACAGATACGCAGTATTTT	CASSLRGPTDTQYF
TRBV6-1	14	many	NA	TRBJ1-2	TGTGCCAGCAGTGAAGGGTCGTCCGGCTCCGGCTACACCTTC	CASSEGSSGSGYTF
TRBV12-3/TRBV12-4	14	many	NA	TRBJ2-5	TGTGCCAGCAGTCGGACAACCCACCAAGAGACCCAGTACTTC	CASSRTTHQETQYF
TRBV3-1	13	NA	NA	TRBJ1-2	TGTGCCAGCACCTCGACAGAAGGCTATGGCTACACCTTC	CASTSTEGYGYTF
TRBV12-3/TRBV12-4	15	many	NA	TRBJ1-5	TGTGCCAGCAGCTTCCCGGCCAGGGGCCATCAGCCCCAGCATTTT	CASSFPARGHQPQHF
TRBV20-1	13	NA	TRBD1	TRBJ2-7	TGCAGTGCTAGAGGGACAGGCGGCCACGAGCAGTACTTC	CSARGTGGHEQYF
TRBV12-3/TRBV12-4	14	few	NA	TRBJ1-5	TGTGCCAGCAGTGGACCTGTGAGCAATCAGCCCCAGCATTTT	CASSGPVSNQPQHF